This record covers a single T cell receptor (beta chain). As yet, its antigen is unknown. TCRdb used MiXCR to reprocess the multiplex PCR reads, holding one entry per CDR3 protein. Of about 13,000 distinct CDR3 sequences in the sample, about three fifths were seen once. V gave up 3 bases and J gave up 4 bases, with 10 bases separating them. Germline CDR1 reads MGHRA; CDR2 reads YSYEKL. CDR3 length equals 15 residues. The data belong to a study of breast tumors, draining lymph nodes, adjacent tissues. Notes on the study in general: Most tumor T cells seemingly derive from lymph node, then expand in tumor. Tumor TCR diversity was below lymph nodes but above nontumor tissue. Data only fit, rather than demonstrated, lymph node origin of most tumor T cells.

The source of this sequence is a female donor with breast cancer. Some clones in this sample may be carry-over from other donors' samples. The specimen was tumor-adjacent breast tissue. J is TRBJ1-6 and V is TRBV4-1, with TRBD1 as a possible D gene (6 bases). The CDR3, as DNA: TGCGCCAGCAGCCATTTAACAGGGTATAATTCACCCCTCCACTTT. Its protein product is CASSHLTGYNSPLHF.